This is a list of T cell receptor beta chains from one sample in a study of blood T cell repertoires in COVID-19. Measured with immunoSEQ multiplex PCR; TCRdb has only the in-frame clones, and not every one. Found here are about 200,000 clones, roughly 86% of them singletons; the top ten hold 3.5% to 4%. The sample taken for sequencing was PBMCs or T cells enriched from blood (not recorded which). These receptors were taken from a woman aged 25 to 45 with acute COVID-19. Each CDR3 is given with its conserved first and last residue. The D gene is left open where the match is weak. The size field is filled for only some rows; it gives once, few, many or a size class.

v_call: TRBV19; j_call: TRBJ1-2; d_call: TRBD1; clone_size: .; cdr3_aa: CASSPHPGTGSNYGYTF; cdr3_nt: TGTGCCAGTAGTCCACATCCCGGGACAGGGTCTAACTATGGCTACACCTTC
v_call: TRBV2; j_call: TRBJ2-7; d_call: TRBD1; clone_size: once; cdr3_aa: CASSQGASYEQYF; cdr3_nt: TGTGCCAGCTCACAGGGGGCCTCCTACGAGCAGTACTTC
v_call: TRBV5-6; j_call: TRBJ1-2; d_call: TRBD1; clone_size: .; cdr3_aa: CASSLAGKGAGYTF; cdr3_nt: TGTGCCAGCAGCTTGGCCGGGAAGGGGGCTGGCTACACCTTC
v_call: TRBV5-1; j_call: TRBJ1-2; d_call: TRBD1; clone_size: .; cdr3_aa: CASSGGGSTGGLYGYTF; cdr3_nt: TGCGCCAGCAGCGGGGGTGGCTCGACAGGGGGACTTTATGGCTACACCTTC
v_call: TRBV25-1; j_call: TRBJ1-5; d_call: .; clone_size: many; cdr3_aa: CASSDLPPRDQPQHF; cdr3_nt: TGTGCCAGCAGTGACCTCCCCCCCCGAGATCAGCCCCAGCATTTT
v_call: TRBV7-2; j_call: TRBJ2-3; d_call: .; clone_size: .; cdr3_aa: CASSLVVRSDTQYF; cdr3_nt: TGTGCCAGCAGCTTAGTTGTGAGATCAGATACGCAGTATTTT
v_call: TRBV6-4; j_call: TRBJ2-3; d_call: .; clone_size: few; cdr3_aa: CASNPSPDSSGTQYF; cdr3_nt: TGTGCCAGCAATCCCTCCCCCGACTCCAGCGGTACGCAGTATTTT
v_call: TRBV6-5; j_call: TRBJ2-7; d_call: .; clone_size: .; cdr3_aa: CASSYLDEQYF; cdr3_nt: TGTGCCAGCAGTTACCTAGACGAGCAGTACTTC
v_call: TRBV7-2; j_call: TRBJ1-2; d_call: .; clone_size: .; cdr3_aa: CASSLEAHSHYGYTF; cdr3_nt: TGTGCCAGCAGCTTAGAGGCCCACAGTCACTATGGCTACACCTTC
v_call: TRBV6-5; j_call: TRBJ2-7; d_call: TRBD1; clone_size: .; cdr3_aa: CASSYSGGYYEQYF; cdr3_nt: TGTGCCAGCAGTTACTCAGGGGGCTACTACGAGCAGTACTTC
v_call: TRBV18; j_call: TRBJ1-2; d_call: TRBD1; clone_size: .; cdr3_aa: CASSPDRGDYGYTF; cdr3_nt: TGTGCCAGCTCACCCGACAGGGGAGACTATGGCTACACCTTC
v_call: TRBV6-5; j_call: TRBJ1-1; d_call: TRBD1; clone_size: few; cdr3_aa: CASLDRANTEAFF; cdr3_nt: TGTGCCAGCCTAGACAGGGCGAACACTGAAGCTTTCTTT
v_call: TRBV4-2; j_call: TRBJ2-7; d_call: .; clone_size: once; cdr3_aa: CASSQALGSAGVEQYF; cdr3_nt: TGTGCCAGCAGCCAGGCACTAGGGTCCGCAGGAGTCGAGCAGTACTTC
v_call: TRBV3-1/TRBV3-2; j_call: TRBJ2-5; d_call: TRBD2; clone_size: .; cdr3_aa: CASSHRGVRGGETQYF; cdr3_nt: TGTGCCAGCAGCCATAGAGGGGTCCGGGGGGGGGAGACCCAGTACTTC
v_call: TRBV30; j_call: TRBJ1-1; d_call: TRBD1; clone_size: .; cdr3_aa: CAWSSPGQGARTEAFF; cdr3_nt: TGTGCCTGGAGTTCGCCGGGACAGGGGGCGAGAACTGAAGCTTTCTTT
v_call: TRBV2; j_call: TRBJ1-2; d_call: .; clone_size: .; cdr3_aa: CASRRDGQTFGGYTF; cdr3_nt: TGTGCCAGCAGGAGGGACGGACAGACCTTCGGTGGCTACACCTTC
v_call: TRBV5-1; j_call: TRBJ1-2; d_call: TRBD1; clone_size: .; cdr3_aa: CASSPGTGGGYTF; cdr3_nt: TGCGCCAGCAGCCCCGGGACAGGGGGCGGCTACACCTTC
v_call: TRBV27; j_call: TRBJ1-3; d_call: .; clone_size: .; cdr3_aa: CASSATGTEMKNTIYF; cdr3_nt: TGTGCCAGCAGTGCAACAGGGACGGAAATGAAAAACACCATATATTTT
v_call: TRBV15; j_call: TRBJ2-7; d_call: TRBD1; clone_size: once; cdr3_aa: CATSRGDREFEQYF; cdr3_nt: TGTGCCACCAGCCGAGGGGACAGGGAGTTCGAGCAGTACTTC
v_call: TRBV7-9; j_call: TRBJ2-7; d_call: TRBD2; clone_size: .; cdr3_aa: CASQTSGILEQYF; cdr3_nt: TGTGCCAGCCAGACTAGCGGGATCCTCGAGCAGTACTTC
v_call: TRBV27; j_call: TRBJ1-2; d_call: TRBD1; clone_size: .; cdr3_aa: CASSFGQGYGYTF; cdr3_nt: TGTGCCAGCAGCTTCGGACAGGGTTATGGCTACACCTTC
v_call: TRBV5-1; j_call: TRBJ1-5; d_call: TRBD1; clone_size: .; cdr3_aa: CASSTGQDQPQHF; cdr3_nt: TGCGCCAGCAGCACAGGACAGGATCAGCCCCAGCATTTT
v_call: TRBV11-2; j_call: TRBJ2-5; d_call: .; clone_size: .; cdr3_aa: CASSLTGPETQYF; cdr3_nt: TGTGCCAGCAGCTTAACAGGCCCAGAGACCCAGTACTTC
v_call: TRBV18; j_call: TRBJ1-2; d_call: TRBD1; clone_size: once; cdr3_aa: CASQPTGNVYGYTF; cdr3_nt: TGTGCCAGCCAACCGACAGGGAATGTATATGGCTACACCTTC
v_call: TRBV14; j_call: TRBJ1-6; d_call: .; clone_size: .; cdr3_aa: CASSLQGFGINSPLHF; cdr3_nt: TGTGCCAGCAGCCTTCAGGGTTTCGGCATTAATTCACCCCTCCACTTT
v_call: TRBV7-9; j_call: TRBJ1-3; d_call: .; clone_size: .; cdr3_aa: CASSFRGQPFGNTIYF; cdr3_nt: TGTGCCAGCAGCTTTCGGGGACAACCCTTCGGAAACACCATATATTTT
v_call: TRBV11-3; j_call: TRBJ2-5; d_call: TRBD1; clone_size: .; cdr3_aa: CASSQTGVETQYF; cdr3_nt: TGTGCCAGCAGCCAGACAGGGGTGGAGACCCAGTACTTC
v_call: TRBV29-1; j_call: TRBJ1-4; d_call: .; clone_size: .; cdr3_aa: CSVEDRGKLFF; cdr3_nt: TGCAGCGTTGAAGATCGGGGAAAACTGTTTTTT
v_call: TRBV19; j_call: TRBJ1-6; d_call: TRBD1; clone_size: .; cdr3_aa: CASSIKIMGQGVYNSPLHF; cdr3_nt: TGTGCCAGTAGTATTAAGATTATGGGACAGGGTGTCTATAATTCACCCCTCCACTTT
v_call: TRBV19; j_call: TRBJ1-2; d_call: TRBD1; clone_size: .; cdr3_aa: CASRQQGAGYGYTF; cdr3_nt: TGTGCCAGTCGTCAACAGGGGGCTGGCTATGGCTACACCTTC
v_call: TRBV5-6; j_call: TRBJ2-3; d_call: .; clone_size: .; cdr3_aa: CASSLGVFDTQYF; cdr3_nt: TGTGCCAGCAGCTTGGGAGTCTTTGATACGCAGTATTTT
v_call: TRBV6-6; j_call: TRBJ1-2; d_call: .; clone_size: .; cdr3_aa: CASSYSAEGGYTF; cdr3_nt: TGTGCCAGCAGTTACTCGGCGGAGGGTGGCTACACCTTC
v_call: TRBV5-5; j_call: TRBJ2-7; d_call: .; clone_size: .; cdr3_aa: CASSSMYSPPPSYEQYF; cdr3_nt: TGTGCCAGCAGCTCCATGTACTCGCCTCCACCTTCCTACGAGCAGTACTTC
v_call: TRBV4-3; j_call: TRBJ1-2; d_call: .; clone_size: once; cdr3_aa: CASSQGSGGYGYTF; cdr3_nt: TGCGCCAGCAGCCAAGGGAGCGGTGGCTATGGCTACACCTTC
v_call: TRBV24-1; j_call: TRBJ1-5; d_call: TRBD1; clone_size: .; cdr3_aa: CATSDPGQGKGQPQHF; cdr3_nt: TGTGCCACCAGTGATCCGGGACAGGGAAAGGGTCAGCCCCAGCATTTT
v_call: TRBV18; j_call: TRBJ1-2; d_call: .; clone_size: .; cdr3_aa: CASKTESANYGYTF; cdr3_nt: TGTGCCAGCAAGACAGAGAGTGCTAACTATGGCTACACCTTC
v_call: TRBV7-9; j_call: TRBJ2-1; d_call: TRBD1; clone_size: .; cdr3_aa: CASSPNRQGDYNEQFF; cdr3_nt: TGTGCCAGCAGCCCGAACCGACAGGGCGACTACAATGAGCAGTTCTTC
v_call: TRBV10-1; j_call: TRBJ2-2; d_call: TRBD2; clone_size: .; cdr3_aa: CASSSRDYRTGELFF; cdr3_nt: TGCGCCAGCAGCTCCCGGGACTACCGCACCGGGGAGCTGTTTTTT
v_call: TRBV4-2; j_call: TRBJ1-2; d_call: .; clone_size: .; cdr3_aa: CASSQDPGQGGYTF; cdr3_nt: TGTGCCAGCAGCCAAGATCCAGGGCAAGGTGGCTACACCTTC
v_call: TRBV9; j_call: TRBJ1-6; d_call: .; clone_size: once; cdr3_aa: CASSPLPTGIGSPLHF; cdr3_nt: TGTGCCAGCAGCCCACTCCCGACGGGGATAGGTTCACCCCTCCACTTT
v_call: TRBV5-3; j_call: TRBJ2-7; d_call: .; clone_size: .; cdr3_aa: CARSPSKQYF; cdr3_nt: TGTGCCAGAAGCCCCAGTAAGCAGTACTTC
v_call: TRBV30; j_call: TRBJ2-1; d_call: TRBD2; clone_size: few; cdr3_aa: CAWGRDEQFF; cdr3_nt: TGTGCCTGGGGGAGGGATGAGCAGTTCTTC
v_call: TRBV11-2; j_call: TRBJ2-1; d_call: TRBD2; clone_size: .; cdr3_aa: CASSPGGGYEQFF; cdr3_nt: TGTGCCAGCAGCCCCGGGGGGGGTTATGAGCAGTTCTTC
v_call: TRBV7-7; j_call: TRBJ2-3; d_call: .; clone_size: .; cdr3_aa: CASSFPRVVTDTQYF; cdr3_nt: TGTGCCAGCAGCTTCCCTAGAGTTGTCACGGATACGCAGTATTTT